These T cell receptor beta chains were read from a single sample in a study of vaccination and CD4 T cells after COVID-19. These receptors lack a known antigen. TCRdb passed the PCR reads through MiXCR, listing each CDR3 protein once. Here the sample spans thousands of distinct CDR3 sequences, around three fifths being singletons. The specimen comprised cultured CD4+ T cells from blood, sampled after SARS-CoV-2 vaccination. The receptors come from a human donor with COVID-19. CDR3s include the opening cysteine and the closing phenylalanine or tryptophan. D genes are given only for firm matches. Not every row has a clone size; where given, it reads once, few, many or a size class.

v_call	j_call	clone_size	d_call	cdr3_nt	cdr3_aa
TRBV29-1	TRBJ1-1	.	.	TGCAGCGTAGTGATCATGAACACTGAAGCTTTCTTT	CSVVIMNTEAFF
TRBV6-1	TRBJ2-7	.	.	TGTGCCAGCAGTGGGGGCTACGAGCAGTACTTC	CASSGGYEQYF
TRBV6-4	TRBJ1-1	.	.	TGTGCCAGCATAAGGGGAGGGAACACTGAAGCTTTCTTT	CASIRGGNTEAFF
TRBV30	TRBJ1-6	few	.	TGTGCCTGGAGCGAAAGCAGTAATTCACCCCTCCACTTT	CAWSESSNSPLHF
TRBV15	TRBJ2-7	.	.	TGTGCCACCAGCAGAGATCGGGGCCCTTACGAGCAGTACTTC	CATSRDRGPYEQYF
TRBV5-4	TRBJ2-5	once	.	TGTGCCAGCAGCTTAGGGGCTAGGACAGAAGAGACCCAGTACTTC	CASSLGARTEETQYF
TRBV20-1	TRBJ1-6	.	.	TGCAGTGCTCCACCTCCTGGGAGCTCCTATAATTCACCCCTCCACTTT	CSAPPPGSSYNSPLHF
TRBV7-2	TRBJ1-3	.	.	TGTGCCAGCAGCTTAGACGGTCGCTCTGGAAACACCATATATTTT	CASSLDGRSGNTIYF
TRBV7-4	TRBJ1-1	.	.	TGTGCCAGCAGCTCCAGGGAGTGGGACGCTGAAGCTTTCTTT	CASSSREWDAEAFF
TRBV7-9	TRBJ1-5	few	.	TGTGCCAGCAATACGTTGGGCGGGCCCCAGCATTTT	CASNTLGGPQHF
TRBV15	TRBJ1-5	.	.	TGTGCCGCTTCACAGGGTGATCAGCCCCAGCATTTT	CAASQGDQPQHF
TRBV6-1	TRBJ1-2	.	TRBD1	TGTGCCAGCAGAACCGGGACAGGAGGCTATGGCTACACCTTC	CASRTGTGGYGYTF
TRBV6-5	TRBJ1-2	.	.	TGTGCCAGCAGTACTCGCGACTATGGCTACACCTTC	CASSTRDYGYTF
TRBV27	TRBJ1-1	.	TRBD1	TGTGCCAGCAGTTTCGACGCCGCTTCTGACAGGGAGGAAGGGAACACTGAAGCTTTCTTT	CASSFDAASDREEGNTEAFF
TRBV19	TRBJ1-5	.	.	TGTGCCAGTAGTATCGTAGGGGGTAATCAGCCCCAGCATTTT	CASSIVGGNQPQHF
TRBV14	TRBJ2-5	.	TRBD1	TGTGCCAGCAGCCAAGCCCGACAGGGGAGGAGGGAGACCCAGTACTTC	CASSQARQGRRETQYF
TRBV19	TRBJ1-2	.	TRBD1	TGTGCCAGTTCACCGGGACAGGGGCCAGGGGACTATGGCTACACCTTC	CASSPGQGPGDYGYTF
TRBV5-8	TRBJ2-3	.	.	TGTGCCAGCAGCCCTAGGACAGATACGCAGTATTTT	CASSPRTDTQYF
TRBV6-1	TRBJ2-2	.	.	TGTGCCAGCAGCAAGACCGGGACCGGGGAGCTGTTTTTT	CASSKTGTGELFF
TRBV10-3	TRBJ1-5	few	.	TGTGCCACCAGGCGGGAGGATCAGCCCCAGCATTTT	CATRREDQPQHF
TRBV20-1	TRBJ1-4	medium-sized	.	TGCAGTGCTACGGTTGGGGGGGCAACTAATGAAAAACTGTTTTTT	CSATVGGATNEKLFF
TRBV6-2/TRBV6-3	TRBJ2-5	.	TRBD2	TGTGCCAGCAGTTATGGGCTAGCGGGTGCCGAGACCCAGTACTTC	CASSYGLAGAETQYF
TRBV20-1	TRBJ1-1	.	.	TGCAGTGCTAGGGTCCAGGTTGAAGCTTTCTTT	CSARVQVEAFF
TRBV20-1	TRBJ2-5	.	.	TGCAGTGCTATCGGGGCCGCTATGGGGGAGACCCAGTACTTC	CSAIGAAMGETQYF
TRBV5-8	TRBJ2-6	few	.	TGTGCCAGCAGCTTGTCTGGGGCCAACGTCCTGACTTTC	CASSLSGANVLTF
TRBV28	TRBJ1-1	once	.	TGTGCCACCAAGGAGGTGCTGGTCGAAGCTTTCTTT	CATKEVLVEAFF
TRBV6-1	TRBJ1-3	.	.	TGTGCCAGCAGACAGGGCTACTCTGGAAACACCATATATTTT	CASRQGYSGNTIYF
TRBV20-1	TRBJ2-3	.	.	TGCAGTGCTAGAGGCCTCCGGGACACCGATACGCAGTATTTT	CSARGLRDTDTQYF
TRBV29-1	TRBJ1-2	few	.	TGCAGCGTTCCCGTCAGGACGGTTGGAGGCTACACCTTC	CSVPVRTVGGYTF
TRBV27	TRBJ1-2	.	.	TGTGCCAGCAGTTTAAATCGAGCTAACTATGGCTACACCTTC	CASSLNRANYGYTF
TRBV7-2	TRBJ2-2	.	.	TGTGCCAGCAGCGCGACAGTCTCCAACACCGGGGAGCTGTTTTTT	CASSATVSNTGELFF
TRBV20-1	TRBJ1-5	.	TRBD1	TGCAGTGCTCTCGACAGGGTAAGCAATCAGCCCCAGCATTTT	CSALDRVSNQPQHF